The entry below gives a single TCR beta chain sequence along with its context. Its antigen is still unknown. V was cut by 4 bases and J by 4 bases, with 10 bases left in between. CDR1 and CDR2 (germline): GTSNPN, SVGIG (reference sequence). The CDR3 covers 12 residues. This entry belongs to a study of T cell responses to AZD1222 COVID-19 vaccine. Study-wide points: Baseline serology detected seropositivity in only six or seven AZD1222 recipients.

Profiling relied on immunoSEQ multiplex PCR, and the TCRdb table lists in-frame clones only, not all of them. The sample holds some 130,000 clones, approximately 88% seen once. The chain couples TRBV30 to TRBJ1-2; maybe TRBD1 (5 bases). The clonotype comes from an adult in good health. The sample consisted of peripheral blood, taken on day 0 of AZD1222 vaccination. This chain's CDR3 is CAWNADIYGYTF. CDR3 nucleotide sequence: TGTGCCTGGAACGCGGACATCTATGGCTACACCTTC.